Each of the 19 T cell receptor beta chains below was sequenced from the same sample in a study of cytomegalovirus exposure and HLA in healthy donors. A multiplex PCR was run with 60 Vbeta primers and 13 Jbeta primers. Libraries were prepared by immunoSEQ multiplex PCR; TCRdb keeps only in-frame clonotypes and omits some of them. The repertoire has approximately 150,000 clones, 70% to 80% of them found once; the top ten carry around 3.5%. The sequenced sample was PBMCs. The receptors originated from a man aged 25-45 years in good health and CMV-seropositive.

The CDR3 protein is CASSEAGGATKNIQYF. The DNA for the CDR3 is TGTGCCAGCAGTGAAGCGGGGGGGGCCACCAAAAACATTCAGTACTTC. The V call is TRBV6-1, the J call TRBJ2-4, with TRBD2 as a possible D gene (7 bases). In germline, CDR1 is MNHNS, CDR2 SASEGT. The CDR3 loop spans 16 amino acids. V was cut by 0 bases and J by 2 bases, with 11 bases left in between.

This chain connects TRBV5-4 to TRBJ2-2; TRBD2 matches at 15 bases. Germline V CDR1 and CDR2: SGHNT, YYREEE (reference sequence). This CDR3 region has 17 residues. V lost 5 bases and J lost 1; bases outside the gene matches: 3. The CDR3 region has the DNA TGTGCCAGCAGGGCGGGACTAGCGGGGGGGAACACCGGGGAGCTGTTTTTT. Translating gives CASRAGLAGGNTGELFF.

J is TRBJ1-6 and V is TRBV2; TRBD1 aligns across 8 bases. Germline CDR1 SNHLY, CDR2 FYNNEI. The CDR3 extends over 14 amino acids. The J segment lost 8 bases and the V segment lost 3 bases, leaving 3 bases of the junction unmatched. This CDR3 reads CASSDQGADSPLHF. The CDR3 DNA sequence: TGTGCCAGCAGTGATCAGGGGGCTGATTCACCCCTCCACTTT.

The chain carries TRBV18 and TRBJ1-1; D possibly corresponds to TRBD1 (6 bases). The CDR3 consists of 15 residues. The ends were cut back, 2 bases at V and 3 bases at J, with 13 bases in the middle. Germline values: CDR1 KGHSH, CDR2 LQKENI. The CDR3 here is CASSPGGALDTEAFF. As DNA, the CDR3 is TGTGCCAGCTCACCAGGGGGGGCCTTGGACACTGAAGCTTTCTTT.

This clone occurred once. The CDR3 loop is CASSPTGGAGQYF. For the CDR3, the DNA is TGCGCCAGCAGCCCCACAGGGGGCGCGGGGCAGTACTTC. The chain links TRBV5-1 to TRBJ2-7; 9 bases map to TRBD1. Germline CDR1 and CDR2: SGHRS and YFSETQ. CDR3 size: 13 residues. The J segment lost 9 bases and the V segment lost 4 bases, leaving 8 bases of the junction unmatched. Drawing the rest from reference TRBV5-1 and TRBJ2-7, the complete variable domain is KAGVTQTPRYLIKTRGQQVTLSCSPISGHRSVSWYQQTPGQGLQFLFEYFSETQRNKGNFPGRFSGRQFSNSRSEMNVSTLELGDSALYLCASSPTGGAGQYFGPGTRLTVT.

V and J are TRBV19 and TRBJ2-5; 7 bases agree with TRBD2. Germline values: CDR1 LNHDA, CDR2 SQIVND (reference sequence). The CDR3 is 17 residues long. V was clipped by 3 bases and J by 4 bases; unmatched bases: 14. CDR3 residues: CASSISVGAGEGETQYF. The DNA for the CDR3 is TGTGCCAGTAGTATTTCGGTTGGGGCGGGGGAGGGAGAGACCCAGTACTTC.

As regards this clone: The sample holds other DNA sequences that translate to the same CDR3. The chain couples TRBV6-6 to TRBJ1-1; D not certain. The CDR3 is 14 residues long. Trimming stripped 0 bases from V and 2 bases from J, with 7 bases between. CDR1 is MNHNY and CDR2 is SVGAGI in the germline V gene (reference sequence). In DNA form, the CDR3 reads TGTGCCAGCAGTTACTCCCGCGTAAACACTGAAGCTTTCTTT. Protein product: CASSYSRVNTEAFF.

This clone appeared once. V gene TRBV2 combines with J gene TRBJ2-3; 10 bases are shared with TRBD2. This CDR3 is built from 16 residues. The germline CDR1 and CDR2 sequences are SNHLY and FYNNEI. Losses at the gene ends were 7 bases for V and 4 bases for J; bases not matched to a gene: 11. In nucleotides, the CDR3 is TGTGCCAGCAAATCTTCTAGCGGGGGAAGGCCAGATACGCAGTATTTT. Translated, it gives CASKSSSGGRPDTQYF.

The V call is TRBV5-4, the J call TRBJ2-3, with D tentatively TRBD2 (6 bases). CDR3 length: 14 amino acids. From germline, CDR1 is SGHNT and CDR2 YYREEE (reference sequence). Trimming cost V 3 bases and J 0 bases, with 8 bases left between them. CDR3 nucleotide sequence: TGTGCCAGCAGCTCCGGGACTAGCACAGATACGCAGTATTTT. Protein sequence: CASSSGTSTDTQYF.

CDR3 coding DNA: TGTGCCAGCAGCTTAGTTCGGACAGGGGCCGACACAGATACGCAGTATTTT. This encodes CASSLVRTGADTDTQYF. V usage is TRBV7-8 and J usage is TRBJ2-3; TRBD1 agrees at 9 bases. J gave up 2 bases and V 1 base, and 7 bases lay outside the gene matches. The CDR3 covers 17 residues. Germline CDR1 is SGHVS and CDR2 is FQNEAQ.

This clone was seen more than once but under ten times. The genes are TRBV5-4 and TRBJ1-1; 9 bases are a match to TRBD1. CDR1 SGHNT and CDR2 YYREEE come from the germline V gene (reference sequence). J was trimmed by 7 bases and V by 4 bases; bases with no gene match: 8. The CDR3 is 14 residues long. CDR3: CASSKGTGKFEAFF. CDR3 sequence (DNA): TGTGCCAGCAGCAAAGGGACAGGGAAGTTTGAAGCTTTCTTT.

This clone appeared a single time. This chain joins TRBV7-6 and TRBJ2-7, with D maybe TRBD1 (6 bases). V was pared by 3 bases and J by 2 bases, with 8 bases between. CDR1 is SGHVS, CDR2 FNYEAQ, per germline. CDR3 size: 13 residues. CDR3 in amino acids: CASSFGGPYEQYF. Written as DNA, the CDR3 is TGTGCCAGCAGCTTTGGGGGCCCCTACGAGCAGTACTTC.

The V and J genes are TRBV7-7 and TRBJ2-5; 7 positions match TRBD1. This CDR3 is 13 amino acids long. Per the germline V gene, CDR1 is SSHAT and CDR2 is FNYEAQ (reference sequence). V lost 2 bases, J lost 5 bases, and 2 bases stayed unmatched. The CDR3 region has the DNA TGTGCCAGCAGCTTAACAGGGGTGGAGACCCAGTACTTC. Protein sequence: CASSLTGVETQYF.

The V gene is TRBV9, the J gene TRBJ2-1, with TRBD1 identical over 9 bases. From germline, CDR1 is SGDLS and CDR2 YYNGEE. The CDR3 covers 17 residues. The V segment lost 3 bases and the J segment 3 bases; nucleotides outside the gene matches: 10. This chain's CDR3 is CASSEGPGQGGYNEQFF. The CDR3 DNA is TGTGCCAGCAGCGAGGGACCGGGACAGGGTGGCTACAATGAGCAGTTCTTC.

The chain joins TRBV5-6 to TRBJ1-1; perhaps TRBD1 as D (6 bases). Trimming took off 4 bases at V and 5 bases at J, with 15 bases between the two ends. CDR3 size: 14 residues. CDR1 and CDR2 (germline): SGHDT, YYEEEE. CDR3 sequence: CASSDGGALTEAFF. CDR3 nucleotide sequence: TGTGCCAGCAGCGACGGGGGGGCGCTTACTGAAGCTTTCTTT.

This clone was observed a few times. This rearrangement joins TRBV2 to TRBJ2-2, with 11 bases fitting TRBD1. Trimming at V came to 6 bases and at J to 7 bases, leaving 7 bases not matched to a gene. This CDR3 is 15 amino acids long. Germline V gene lookup returns CDR1 SNHLY and CDR2 FYNNEI. The CDR3 spells CASRPGQGVGGELFF. For the CDR3, the DNA is TGTGCCAGCAGACCGGGACAGGGGGTCGGCGGGGAGCTGTTTTTT.

This clone was counted a few times. This sequence joins TRBV4-1 and TRBJ2-3; 11 bases align to TRBD2. Germline values: CDR1 MGHRA, CDR2 YSYEKL. This CDR3 has 16 residues. Trimming cost V 6 bases and J 6 bases; bases outside gene matches: 11. CDR3 loop: CASRLGLAALGDTQYF. The CDR3 coding sequence is TGCGCCAGCAGGCTGGGACTAGCGGCGTTGGGGGATACGCAGTATTTT.

This chain links TRBV27 with TRBJ2-7; a weak D match, TRBD2 (7 bases). V lost 3 bases, J lost 3 bases, and 15 bases lay in between. Looked up from germline, CDR1 is MNHEY and CDR2 is SMNVEV (reference sequence). This CDR3 has 15 amino acids. Written as DNA, the CDR3 is TGTGCCAGCAGTTTTGGTTTGGGAGGGGGCTACGAGCAGTACTTC. Its translation is CASSFGLGGGYEQYF.

This clone was observed once. Here the CDR3 DNA reads TGCAGCGCCCGGGACAGGGGGACTGGGGCCAACGTCCTGACTTTC. Its protein product is CSARDRGTGANVLTF. The gene calls are TRBV29-1 and TRBJ2-6; the match to TRBD1 covers 11 bases. Germline V gene sequence: CDR1 SQVTM, CDR2 ANQGSEA. The CDR3 length is 15 residues. Trimming took 7 bases from V and 2 from J; bases not matched to a gene: 4.